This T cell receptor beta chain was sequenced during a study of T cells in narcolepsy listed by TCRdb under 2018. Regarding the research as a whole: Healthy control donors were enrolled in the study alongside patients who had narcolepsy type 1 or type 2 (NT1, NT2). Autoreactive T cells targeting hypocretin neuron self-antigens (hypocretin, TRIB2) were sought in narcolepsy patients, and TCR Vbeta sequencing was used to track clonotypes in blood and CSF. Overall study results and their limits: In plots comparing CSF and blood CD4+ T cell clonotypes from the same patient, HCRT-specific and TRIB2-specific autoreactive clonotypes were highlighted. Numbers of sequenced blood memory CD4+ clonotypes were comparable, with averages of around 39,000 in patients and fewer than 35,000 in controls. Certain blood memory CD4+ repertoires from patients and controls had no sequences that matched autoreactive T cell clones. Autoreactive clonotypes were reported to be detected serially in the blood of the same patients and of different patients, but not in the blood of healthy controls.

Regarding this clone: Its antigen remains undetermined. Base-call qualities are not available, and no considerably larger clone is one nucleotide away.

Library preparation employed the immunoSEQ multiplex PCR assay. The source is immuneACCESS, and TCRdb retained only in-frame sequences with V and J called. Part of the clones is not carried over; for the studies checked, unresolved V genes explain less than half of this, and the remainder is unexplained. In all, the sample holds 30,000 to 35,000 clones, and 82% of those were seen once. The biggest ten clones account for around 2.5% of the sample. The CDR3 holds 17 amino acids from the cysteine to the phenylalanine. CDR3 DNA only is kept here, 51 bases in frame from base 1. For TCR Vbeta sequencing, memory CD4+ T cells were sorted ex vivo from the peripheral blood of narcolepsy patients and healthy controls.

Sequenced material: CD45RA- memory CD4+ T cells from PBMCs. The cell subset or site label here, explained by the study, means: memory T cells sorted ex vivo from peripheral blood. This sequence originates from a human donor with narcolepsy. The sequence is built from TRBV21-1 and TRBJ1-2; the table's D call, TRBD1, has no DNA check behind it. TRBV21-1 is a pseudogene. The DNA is TGTGCCAGCAGCCACCGGGACAGGGAGAGCTTATTTCGTGGCTACACCTTC. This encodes CASSHRDRESLFRGYTF.